Listed here is a single TCR beta chain. In this sample, this clone turned up a few times. Its antigen is still unknown. No base quality information exists; no much larger clone differs at one position. Trimming at the junction amounts to 0 bases on V and 1 base on J, and the germline ends lie 4 bases apart. According to the germline V gene, CDR1 reads SGDLS and CDR2 reads YYNGEE. Counted from cysteine to phenylalanine, this CDR3 has 13 amino acids. Only the CDR3 DNA is retained, 39 bases long and in frame from the first base. The library was made by the immunoSEQ multiplex PCR assay. The multiplex PCR relied on a mix of 60 forward primers for TCR Vbeta segments and 13 reverse primers for TCR Jbeta segments. The CDR3 region of rearranged TCR beta genes was amplified from genomic DNA by a multiplex PCR assay. The Illumina HiSeq System was used to sequence the amplified TCR beta libraries as 87-base-pair reads. In the original analysis: A later analysis counted around 72 million unique TCR beta chains across the roughly 700 repertoires, and some 11 million of these chains were shared by at least two donors. Raw reads were error-corrected and collapsed into unique sequences with a nearest-neighbor algorithm that merged closely related sequences to remove PCR and sequencing errors. To assign V, D and J gene segments, CDR3 sequences were aligned to IMGT reference sequences. Each retained sequence needed at least a six-nucleotide match to both a V gene segment and a J gene segment. Rearrangements were classified as productive when the CDR3 lacked stop codons and remained in frame with V and J, and all other rearrangements were classified as non-productive. CDR3 was defined by IMGT convention, running from the second conserved V-encoded cysteine to the conserved J-encoded phenylalanine. In an earlier analysis of approximately 590 of the donors, sequences lacking an unambiguous match to a single V gene segment were excluded. An earlier analysis of 587 of the donors classified V segments as functional when productive rearrangements were above 56.7% and as segregating when the standard deviation between donors was above 5%. A statistical classification framework was built for diagnosing cytomegalovirus status from the catalog of TCR beta chain sequences. V and J gene assignment, in a later analysis, came from comparing TCR nucleotide sequences with IMGT/GENE-DB human TR gene sequences. Using the TCRdist pipeline, a later analysis assigned CDR3 sequences along with most-parsimonious VDJ recombination scenarios. In a later analysis, every TCR beta chain was defined by the combination of its CDR3 amino acid sequence and its V-gene family, and reads without a unique V-gene family were dropped. As a way to deal with suspected cross-contamination and a sequencing artifact, a later analysis dropped under 600 nucleotide sequences that were highly shared and had low generation probability. For each public chain, a later analysis derived a clonal expansion index from normalized ranks of inferred template counts within each repertoire. Generation probabilities in a later analysis came from a VDJ recombination model fitted to out-of-frame rearrangements, and those results were checked against IGoR. In a later analysis, TCR-TCR, TCR-HLA and TCR-CMV co-occurrence was scored with hypergeometric tests, and a repertoire-size bias correction was applied to TCR pairs. A later analysis estimated false discovery rates by permuting HLA or CMV assignments 20 times. In a later analysis, co-occurring TCRs were grouped with DBSCAN, and TCRdist sequence similarity was added when clustering was performed within HLA-allele-positive subsets. Co-occurrence clustering excluded repertoires with fewer than 30,000 or more than 120,000 public chains, plus five with anomalous nucleotide sharing. In TCRdb, the immuneACCESS table is reduced to in-frame sequences with V and J assigned. These tables do not hold every clone; where another copy was compared, an unresolved V gene accounts for under half, and the others remain unexplained. V and J calls and clone size are as listed in that table; D and trimming were resolved from the DNA. Within this sample are 75,000 to 90,000 clones, with 78% of them counted one time only. The ten largest clones capture 4.5% to 7% of the sample.

In total, around 600 healthy bone marrow donors made up the cohort. At the time of sampling, every cohort member was nominally healthy, though immune exposures that went unrecorded were likely present. The donor was CMV seropositive and belonged to the group of around 300 seropositive cohort members. Every donor gave a peripheral blood sample, and the peripheral blood mononuclear cells from that sample were used for TCR beta sequencing. Genomic DNA was extracted from the blood cell samples with the Qiagen DNeasy Blood Extraction Kit. The data were obtained in a study of cytomegalovirus exposure and HLA in healthy donors (dated 2017 in TCRdb). About the full investigation: According to an earlier analysis of a few hundred of the donors, 150 million to 200 million T cells yielded 117 million unique TCR beta sequences and about 300 Gb of sequence data. An early release that covered some 640 HLA-typed donors contained approximately 300 gigabases of sequencing data and tens of millions of unique TCR sequences. Of the roughly 400 genotyped donors, 65% to 90% fell in the genetic ancestry cluster associated with self-reported Caucasian donors. The aim of the study was to test whether cataloging public T cell receptors could identify signatures of past pathogen exposure. The T cell repertoires of some 700 subjects were profiled by immunosequencing and related to cytomegalovirus serostatus. Besides the first cohort of 666 subjects, a separate validation cohort made up of 95 to 150 different subjects was used. To predict cytomegalovirus infection status, the study brought together high-throughput TCR immunosequencing, statistical association of individual TCRs with disease status, and machine learning. In a later analysis, previously published TCR beta repertoires from fewer than 750 donors were re-analyzed and high-resolution HLA genotyping was added so that TCR occurrence patterns could be studied. Rather than drawing on any new phenotypic data, the later analysis identified candidate immune exposures from TCR beta sequences and the way those sequences occurred across donors. An earlier analysis of roughly 600 of the donors used high-throughput TCR beta sequencing to judge whether each TCR beta V gene segment behaved as functional or pseudogenic. Donor age, sex, ethnicity and CMV serostatus were compiled alongside the repertoire data. Genome-wide SNP genotypes for about 65% of the 666 donors were used in a later genetic analysis, which treated that subset as a discovery cohort. All discovery cohort repertoires had been generated on a single sequencing platform. Both class I and class II loci were covered by HLA typing, at four-digit resolution. Typing coverage varied by locus: roughly 620-640 donors for A, B, C, DRB1 and DQB1; roughly 500 for DQA1; 606 for DPA1; 400 to 480 for DPB1. Four to six DR-DQ haplotypes were handled as single units for association and clustering, since linkage in the cohort was strong. Among about 400 genotyped donors of the cohort, an average of around 250,000 unique TCR beta nucleotide sequences was sequenced per donor, of which 15% to 20% were non-productive.

General conclusions and limits of the study: In a later genetic analysis, fewer N-insertions in productive TCRs were reported among donors in an Asian-associated ancestry cluster than the approximately 710-donor mean. An earlier analysis of 450 to 750 of the donors showed that most TCR beta V segments appeared in productive rearrangements either about 87% or about 30% of the time, which broadly matched IMGT annotations. In a later genetic analysis, a missense DCLRE1C variant was associated with V-gene and J-gene trimming of TCR beta chains, and the association was replicated in an independent cohort. In a later analysis, HLA-associated TCR beta chains were found to be more clonally expanded and to have lower generation probabilities than equally common non-associated chains. In a later analysis, the rate of TCR association differed among HLA loci, with DRB1 alleles having the most associated TCRs and HLA-C alleles having the fewest. Because some donors lacked HLA typing at each locus, the association tests relied only on the typed subset. The 87-base-pair reads could not distinguish some IMGT-functional V segments, including TRBV6-2 and TRBV6-3, so those segments were excluded. Assigning TCR associations to individual alleles was difficult when HLA alleles, especially DR and DQ, strongly co-occurred. At a false discovery rate of 0.05, a later analysis linked some 17,000 TCR beta sequences to specific HLA alleles. According to a later analysis, most CMV-associated TCR beta chains appeared to be HLA-restricted, and the HLA associations seemed to be driven largely by CMV exposure. Because counts were too low, roughly 16 rarely observed V segments, including chromosome 9 orphons, were excluded from the earlier analysis of 587 of the donors. A cluster of highly shared sequence variants was judged likely to represent a technical artifact of the sequencing pipeline. The only immune exposure information available for the cohort was CMV serostatus. While some public TCRs were present in many individuals, most TCR sequences turned up only very rarely across donors. A later analysis reported that several top co-occurrence clusters appeared linked to parvovirus B19, influenza, CMV and Epstein-Barr virus. According to the authors, the approach could potentially be generalized to other disease states and immunological phenotypes. In vitro tests confirmed that a few of the cytomegalovirus-associated TCR beta chains recognize cytomegalovirus antigens. A further reported finding was that TCR beta sequences accurately predicted the HLA-A and HLA-B alleles for most subjects in the first cohort. Sequencing depth was assumed to be roughly uniform across donors in the presence/absence analyses, though that assumption may not hold. In the study, around 150 TCR beta chains were listed as associated with cytomegalovirus. The classifier was reported to diagnose cytomegalovirus status with high specificity and sensitivity in both the original cohort and the validation cohort. Linkage disequilibrium might explain the correlated functional status among segregating V segments, but an unknown experimental factor could not be excluded. Only TCR beta chains were sequenced in this cohort, and the absence of alpha or paired-chain data limited detectable features.

The material sequenced was PBMCs. This sequence uses TRBV9 and TRBJ1-1, with an unclear D gene assignment. This receptor was identified in a male donor in good health and CMV-seropositive. The DNA sequence is given as TGTGCCAGCAGCGTAGGGCCGAACACTGAAGCTTTCTTT. The translation is CASSVGPNTEAFF.